This TCR beta chain was sequenced for a study of blood T cell repertoires in COVID-19. Study information: T cells, B-cell-depleted T cells, or PBMCs supplied cDNA or gDNA.

Clones were sequenced by immunoSEQ multiplex PCR, and TCRdb holds only the in-frame ones, with some missing. The data show 250,000 to 300,000 clones, 65% to 90% seen once. The V end lost 5 bases, the J end lost 4 bases, and 9 bases lay between the germline ends. The CDR3 is 14 residues long. Germline V lookup: CDR1 SGHNT, CDR2 YENEEA. Sequenced sample: peripheral blood. The clonotype was recovered from a man aged 45-60 years with active or convalescent COVID-19. The genes are TRBV11-3 and TRBJ2-6; D is perhaps TRBD1 (6 bases). CDR3 sequence (DNA): TGTGCCAGCAGCCCAGGGGCAGGGGCCAACGTCCTGACTTTC. Translated, it gives CASSPGAGANVLTF.